These 10 T cell receptor beta chains were all obtained from the same sample, sequenced in a study of control samples from healthy donors and cancer patients. The protocol was immunoSEQ multiplex PCR, while the TCRdb copy is restricted to in-frame clones and leaves out a portion. The repertoire holds roughly 76,000 clones, with roughly 93% as singletons. The sequenced sample consisted of PBMCs. The origin of the receptors is a woman between 40 and 55 years old with lung cancer.

The chain recombines TRBV27 with TRBJ1-3; weak D call: TRBD1 (6 bases). This CDR3 contains 15 residues. Trimming shortened V by 0 bases and J by 3 bases, and 9 bases separated the two germline ends. The germline gives CDR1 MNHEY, CDR2 SMNVEV (reference sequence). This CDR3 reads CASSLSWTVGNTIYF. The CDR3 nucleotides are TGTGCCAGCAGTTTATCGTGGACAGTTGGAAACACCATATATTTT.

This clone showed up just once. The V gene is TRBV19, the J gene TRBJ1-1; D may be TRBD1 (5 bases). This CDR3 spans 14 amino acids. V was trimmed by 3 bases and J by 6 bases, leaving 14 bases between them. CDR1 and CDR2 from the germline V gene are LNHDA and SQIVND (reference sequence). The CDR3 region has the DNA TGTGCCAGTAGTATGGGCAGGGAGTTGTCTGAAGCTTTCTTT. Its protein is CASSMGRELSEAFF.

The genes are TRBV5-1 and TRBJ1-4, with TRBD1 identical over 8 bases. The CDR3 contains 15 residues. The J segment lost 1 base and the V segment lost 4 bases, leaving 3 bases of the junction unmatched. The germline gives CDR1 SGHRS, CDR2 YFSETQ. CDR3 sequence (DNA): TGCGCCAGCAGCCAAACAGGGGGAACTAATGAAAAACTGTTTTTT. Protein product: CASSQTGGTNEKLFF.

A single count supports this clone. The rearrangement uses TRBV19 and TRBJ1-1; a possible D gene is TRBD1 (5 bases). CDR1 LNHDA and CDR2 SQIVND come from the germline V gene (reference sequence). Trimming cost V 3 bases and J 2 bases, with 10 bases left between them. The CDR3 contains 14 residues. The DNA for the CDR3 is TGTGCCAGTAGTATCACAGGAGATAACACTGAAGCTTTCTTT. Protein sequence: CASSITGDNTEAFF.

The chain uses TRBV14 and TRBJ2-1, with TRBD2 matching over 7 bases. CDR1 is SGHDN, CDR2 FVKESK, per germline. The CDR3 is 17 amino acids. V was clipped by 0 bases and J by 3 bases; unmatched bases: 8. The DNA for the CDR3 is TGTGCCAGCAGCCAAGATCTTAGAACTAGCGTCTACAATGAGCAGTTCTTC. Its translation is CASSQDLRTSVYNEQFF.

V is TRBV7-9 and J is TRBJ1-5; the D is unclear. The CDR3 runs to 12 residues. Germline V CDR1 and CDR2: SEHNR, FQNEAQ (reference sequence). V was cut by 1 base and J by 5 bases, with 3 bases left in between. The CDR3 sequence is CASSLDDQPQHF. CDR3 sequence (DNA): TGTGCCAGCAGCTTAGATGATCAGCCCCAGCATTTT.

The chain employs TRBV6-1 and TRBJ1-5; D may be TRBD1 (6 bases). Germline assignment: CDR1 MNHNS and CDR2 SASEGT. Trimming pared 1 base from V and 4 bases from J, leaving 20 bases between. This CDR3 region has 18 residues. The CDR3 DNA reads TGTGCCAGCAGTGAAGAGGACAGCCGCCAAGTTGGGAATCAGCCCCAGCATTTT. Residues: CASSEEDSRQVGNQPQHF.

V gene TRBV6-5 combines with J gene TRBJ1-2; TRBD1 agrees at 7 bases. This CDR3 comprises 13 residues. Germline loops: CDR1 MNHEY, CDR2 SVGAGI. The trim removed 6 bases at V and 5 bases at J, leaving 6 bases unmatched. This chain's CDR3 is CASSMGQTYGYTF. The CDR3 region has the DNA TGTGCCAGCAGCATGGGACAGACTTATGGCTACACCTTC.

The chain joins TRBV4-1 to TRBJ2-3; 10 positions match TRBD2. Germline CDR1 reads MGHRA; CDR2 reads YSYEKL. V gave up 5 bases and J gave up 7 bases; unmatched junction bases: 9. This CDR3 is built from 15 residues. The CDR3 bases are TGCGCCAGCAGCGAGGCAGCGGGGGGGCAGAATACGCAGTATTTT. Amino acids: CASSEAAGGQNTQYF.

The chain is built from TRBV28 and TRBJ1-1, with TRBD1 matching 9 bases. J was trimmed by 5 bases and V by 6 bases; bases with no gene match: 7. In germline, CDR1 is MDHEN, CDR2 SYDVKM. The CDR3 consists of 14 residues. The CDR3 DNA is TGTGCCAGCAGAAATACACAGGGGGCGACTGAAGCTTTCTTT. The encoded protein is CASRNTQGATEAFF. Supplemented by reference TRBV28 and TRBJ1-1, the full variable domain reads DVKVTQSSRYLVKRTGEKVFLECVQDMDHENMFWYRQDPGLGLRLIYFSYDVKMKEKGDIPEGYSVSREKKERFSLILESASTNQTSMYLCASRNTQGATEAFFGQGTRLTVV.